The 29 T cell receptor beta chains given below trace back to one sample, sequenced in a study of Tregs in tolerant kidney transplant recipients. No antigen is known for these receptors. Sequenced by immunoSEQ multiplex PCR; TCRdb stores in-frame clones only, minus some. This table holds tens of thousands of clones, 70% to 85% found once. Source material: Tregs from blood cultured with allogeneic cells. The receptor set was obtained from a human donor in good health.

Points on this clone: The junction does not match germline at one end; this may be a read error. The chain recombines TRBV18 with TRBJ2-7; D not resolved. The germline CDR1 and CDR2 sequences are KGHSH and LQKENI. CDR3 size: 12 residues. In DNA, the CDR3 is TGTGCCACCTCAGGAGCCCCCTACGAGCAGTACTTC. Residues: CATSGAPYEQYF.

The rearrangement uses TRBV4-2 and TRBJ2-5; 13 bases map to TRBD2. The CDR3 is 18 residues long. The V gene's germline CDR1 is LGHNA and CDR2 YNFKEQ. V was pared by 4 bases and J by 3 bases, with 11 bases of the junction left unmatched. The CDR3 DNA is TGTGCCAGCAGCCCATTAGGACTAGCGGGAGTGGGCGAAGAGACCCAGTACTTC. This sequence encodes CASSPLGLAGVGEETQYF.

The chain uses TRBV2 and TRBJ2-2; the D call may be TRBD1 or TRBD2 (5 bases each). Germline V gives CDR1 SNHLY, CDR2 FYNNEI. Trimming left V 7 bases short and J 8 bases short, with 17 bases between. This CDR3 has 14 residues. CDR3 nucleotides: TGTGCCAGCATTATTGGGGCTAGCTCGGGGGAGCTGTTTTTT. Encoded protein: CASIIGASSGELFF.

This rearrangement joins TRBV30 to TRBJ1-2; 8 nucleotides align to TRBD1. Losses at the gene ends were 3 bases for V and 4 bases for J; bases not matched to a gene: 4. There are 13 residues in the CDR3. CDR1 is GTSNPN, CDR2 SVGIG, per germline (reference sequence). The DNA for the CDR3 is TGTGCCTGGAGCGTGGGACAGGCCTATGGCTACACCTTC. It codes for CAWSVGQAYGYTF. The full variable domain, rest sourced from reference TRBV30 and TRBJ1-2, is SQTIHQWPATLVQPVGSPLSLECTVEGTSNPNLYWYRQAAGRGLQLLFYSVGIGQISSEVPQNLSASRPQDRQFILSSKKLLLSDSGFYLCAWSVGQAYGYTFGSGTRLTVV.

CDR3 residues: CASSPSYEQYF. CDR3 nucleotides: TGTGCCAGCAGTCCTTCCTACGAGCAGTACTTC. The V gene is TRBV6-5, the J gene TRBJ2-7; D unclear. Germline CDR1 and CDR2: MNHEY and SVGAGI. The CDR3 spans 11 residues. Trimming removed 5 bases at V and 1 base at J, with 3 bases between.

The rearrangement uses TRBV4-2 and TRBJ2-1, with TRBD2 matching over 7 bases. The junction had 5 bases not matched to a gene; V was cut back by 0 bases and J by 0 bases. Germline V CDR1 and CDR2: LGHNA, YNFKEQ. This CDR3 is built from 17 residues. CDR3 nucleotides: TGTGCCAGCAGCCAAGAGGGACTATTAAGCTCCTACAATGAGCAGTTCTTC. Its translation: CASSQEGLLSSYNEQFF.

DNA of the CDR3: TGTGCCAGCAGCCCTTACGGTGATTCGGCGGGGAACACCGGGGAGCTGTTTTTT. Translating it yields CASSPYGDSAGNTGELFF. The chain couples TRBV7-2 to TRBJ2-2; D perhaps matches TRBD2 (5 bases). The CDR3 length is 18 residues. Germline V CDR1 and CDR2: SGHTA, FQGNSA. The V end lost 5 bases, the J end lost 1 base, and 20 bases lay between the germline ends.

The rearrangement joins TRBV2 to TRBJ2-7; D perhaps matches TRBD2 (5 bases). Germline assignment: CDR1 SNHLY and CDR2 FYNNEI. The CDR3 runs 14 residues. Trimming shortened V by 4 bases and J by 3 bases, and 13 bases separated the two germline ends. CDR3 residues: CASSVLSDFYEQYF. The CDR3 DNA follows: TGTGCCAGCAGTGTCCTCTCGGACTTCTACGAGCAGTACTTC.

The V and J genes are TRBV7-3 and TRBJ2-3; D is undetermined. CDR3 length: 12 amino acids. The V gene's germline CDR1 is SGHTA and CDR2 FQGTGA. The ends were cut back, 1 base at V and 5 bases at J, with 4 bases in the middle. CDR3 nucleotides: TGTGCCAGCAGCTTAAAAGGAGATACGCAGTATTTT. It specifies CASSLKGDTQYF.

CDR3: CASSDSGGYGYTF. The CDR3 nucleotides read TGTGCCAGCAGTGACTCGGGGGGTTATGGCTACACCTTC. The rearrangement uses TRBV6-4 and TRBJ1-2; the D gene is possibly TRBD1 (5 bases). CDR3 size: 13 residues. Germline V gene data show CDR1 as MRHNA and CDR2 as SNTAGT. V dropped 0 bases and J dropped 5 bases, with 7 bases sitting between them.

J is TRBJ1-1 and V is TRBV2; weak D call: TRBD1 (5 bases). There are 13 residues in the CDR3. The V end was cut by 7 bases, the J end by 5 bases, with 14 bases between. Germline V CDR1 and CDR2: SNHLY, FYNNEI. CDR3 region: CASNPEQDTEAFF. In nucleotides, the CDR3 is TGTGCCAGCAACCCGGAACAGGATACTGAAGCTTTCTTT.

The chain carries TRBV7-3 and TRBJ2-3, with TRBD2 as a possible D gene (6 bases). Trimming stripped 1 base from V and 1 base from J, with 9 bases between. The germline CDR1 and CDR2 sequences are SGHTA and FQGTGA. This CDR3 is 15 amino acids long. The CDR3 spells CASSLNPGGTDTQYF. DNA for the CDR3: TGTGCCAGCAGCTTAAACCCGGGGGGCACAGATACGCAGTATTTT.

The genes are TRBV5-1 and TRBJ2-1, with 9 bases identical to TRBD2. The CDR3 has 17 amino acids. J was trimmed by 3 bases and V by 3 bases; bases with no gene match: 10. CDR1 SGHRS and CDR2 YFSETQ come from the germline V gene. CDR3 bases: TGCGCCAGCAGCTGGGCGGGAGTGACTAGCGGCTACAATGAGCAGTTCTTC. Translated: CASSWAGVTSGYNEQFF.

The J gene is TRBJ1-1, the V gene TRBV6-6; 9 bases are shared with TRBD1. Losses at the gene ends were 2 bases for V and 7 bases for J; bases not matched to a gene: 5. The CDR3 covers 14 residues. Germline V lookup: CDR1 MNHNY, CDR2 SVGAGI (reference sequence). The CDR3 coding sequence is TGTGCCAGCAGTTACGGGACAGGGAAGAATGAAGCTTTCTTT. Protein: CASSYGTGKNEAFF.

The chain uses TRBV7-9 and TRBJ2-5; D unclear. V was pared by 5 bases and J by 5 bases, with 6 bases between. Germline V gene sequence: CDR1 SEHNR, CDR2 FQNEAQ (reference sequence). The CDR3 length is 11 residues. The DNA for the CDR3 is TGTGCCAGCAGCCGATCGGAGACCCAGTACTTC. Translating gives CASSRSETQYF.

This chain links TRBV21-1 with TRBJ2-5; the D segment call TRBD1 is taken from the table without a DNA check. TRBV21-1 is reported as a pseudogene. The CDR3 length is 15 residues. CDR3 nucleotide sequence: TGTGCCAGCAGCAAAGCTCCCCCAGGGGTAGAGACCCAGTACTTC. This gives the protein CASSKAPPGVETQYF.

The J gene is TRBJ1-1, the V gene TRBV7-9, with D possibly matching TRBD1 (5 bases). V was cut by 1 base and J by 3 bases, with 15 bases left in between. The germline V gene encodes CDR1 SEHNR and CDR2 FQNEAQ (reference sequence). There are 16 residues in the CDR3. The chain's CDR3 is CASSLDPGGRDTEAFF. CDR3 DNA: TGTGCCAGCAGCTTAGACCCGGGGGGAAGGGACACTGAAGCTTTCTTT. The full variable domain, completed using reference TRBV7-9 and TRBJ1-1, is DTGVSQNPRHKITKRGQNVTFRCDPISEHNRLYWYRQTLGQGPEFLTYFQNEAQLEKSRLLSDRFSAERPKGSFSTLEIQRTEQGDSAMYLCASSLDPGGRDTEAFFGQGTRLTVV.

This rearrangement joins TRBV6-5 to TRBJ2-7, with 9 bases that match TRBD2. The CDR3 length is 14 residues. V was pared by 6 bases and J by 3 bases, with 6 bases of the junction left unmatched. CDR1 is MNHEY and CDR2 is SVGAGI in the germline V gene. The CDR3 DNA follows: TGTGCCAGCAGGGTTAGCGGGAGTAACTACGAGCAGTACTTC. Protein product: CASRVSGSNYEQYF.

The V and J genes are TRBV6-6 and TRBJ1-3, with D hard to call. V was shortened by 1 base and J by 4 bases, with 8 bases between the two germline ends. Germline-derived CDR1 and CDR2 are MNHNY and SVGAGI (reference sequence). The CDR3 length is 14 residues. CDR3 region: CASSYWEEGNTIYF. As DNA, the CDR3 is TGTGCCAGCAGTTACTGGGAGGAGGGAAACACCATATATTTT.

V gene TRBV6-1 combines with J gene TRBJ2-7; maybe TRBD1 (6 bases). CDR3 length: 11 residues. The V end lost 5 bases, the J end lost 13 bases, and 15 bases lay between the germline ends. Germline-derived CDR1 and CDR2 are MNHNS and SASEGT. The CDR3 nucleotides are TGTGCCAGCAGTTACGGGGCAGGGGTTTACTTC. Residues: CASSYGAGVYF.

The chain combines TRBV7-8 with TRBJ2-4; 10 bases align to TRBD2. V dropped 5 bases and J dropped 7; count of bases not matched to a gene: 14. This CDR3 has 17 amino acids. CDR1 SGHVS and CDR2 FQNEAQ come from the germline V gene. The CDR3 nucleotides are TGTGCCAGCAGCCCCAGGGAGGCTAGCGGGAGCCGGAACATTCAGTACTTC. This codes for CASSPREASGSRNIQYF.

This clone showed up just once. The chain carries TRBV6-1 and TRBJ2-3, with TRBD2 matching over 11 bases. The CDR3 spans 16 residues. The germline V gene has CDR1 MNHNS and CDR2 SASEGT. J was trimmed by 8 bases and V by 4 bases; bases with no gene match: 11. This CDR3 reads CASSGRGSSGRVTQYF. In nucleotides, the CDR3 is TGTGCCAGCAGTGGGAGGGGGAGTAGCGGGAGGGTTACGCAGTATTTT.

This sequence joins TRBV5-1 and TRBJ1-4; the D gene is possibly TRBD1 (5 bases). The V end lost 5 bases, the J end lost 7 bases, and 12 bases lay between the germline ends. The CDR3 covers 13 residues. Per the germline V gene, CDR1 is SGHRS and CDR2 is YFSETQ. This chain's CDR3 is CASRAVGTEKLFF. The CDR3 nucleotides read TGCGCCAGCAGGGCCGTGGGGACTGAAAAACTGTTTTTT. The full variable domain, with the rest looked up from reference TRBV5-1 and TRBJ1-4, is KAGVTQTPRYLIKTRGQQVTLSCSPISGHRSVSWYQQTPGQGLQFLFEYFSETQRNKGNFPGRFSGRQFSNSRSEMNVSTLELGDSALYLCASRAVGTEKLFFGSGTQLSVL.

The chain joins TRBV5-5 to TRBJ2-2, with D unclear. V lost 2 bases, J lost 7 bases, and 9 bases lay in between. From germline, CDR1 is SGHKS and CDR2 YYEKEE (reference sequence). The CDR3 contains 13 residues. DNA of the CDR3: TGTGCCAGCAGCTTCACCGTAGTCGGGGAGCTGTTTTTT. Residues: CASSFTVVGELFF.

The rearrangement uses TRBV5-1 and TRBJ2-5; D may match TRBD1 or TRBD2 (5 bases each). Trimming stripped 0 bases from V and 5 bases from J, with 20 bases between. Germline loops: CDR1 SGHRS, CDR2 YFSETQ. The CDR3 sequence is 17 residues long. The CDR3 sequence is CASSLGGTGASLETQYF. CDR3 nucleotides: TGCGCCAGCAGCTTGGGTGGCACCGGGGCTAGCTTGGAGACCCAGTACTTC.

This sequence joins TRBV7-2 and TRBJ2-7, with D hard to call. The CDR3 length is 14 residues. CDR1 and CDR2 (germline): SGHTA, FQGNSA. Trimming took off 1 base at V and 7 bases at J, with 14 bases between the two ends. The CDR3 region has the DNA TGTGCCAGCAGCTTAGACGGGTGGGTAGGAGAGCAGTACTTC. Its translation: CASSLDGWVGEQYF.

The rearrangement joins TRBV5-1 to TRBJ2-7; D tentatively fits TRBD1 or TRBD2 (5 bases each). CDR3 length: 13 amino acids. Germline CDR1 is SGHRS and CDR2 is YFSETQ. V gave up 4 bases and J gave up 2 bases, with 10 bases separating them. The CDR3 nucleotides read TGCGCCAGCAGCCCCAGGGACCCCTACGAGCAGTACTTC. This translates into CASSPRDPYEQYF.

V usage is TRBV6-1 and J usage is TRBJ2-6, with D unclear. With 6 bases removed from V and 2 bases from J, the gap between germline ends came to 8 bases. The CDR3 is made up of 14 amino acids. Per the germline V gene, CDR1 is MNHNS and CDR2 is SASEGT. CDR3 residues: CASSSLPGANVLTF. The CDR3 nucleotides read TGTGCCAGCAGCAGTCTTCCTGGGGCCAACGTCCTGACTTTC.

The CDR3: CASTEVGGGSGEAFF. In DNA form, the CDR3 reads TGTGCCAGCACCGAAGTGGGAGGTGGATCGGGTGAAGCTTTCTTT. The genes are TRBV5-6 and TRBJ1-1, with D uncertain. CDR3 length: 15 amino acids. V lost 6 bases, J lost 7 bases, and 22 bases lay in between. The V gene's germline CDR1 is SGHDT and CDR2 YYEEEE.